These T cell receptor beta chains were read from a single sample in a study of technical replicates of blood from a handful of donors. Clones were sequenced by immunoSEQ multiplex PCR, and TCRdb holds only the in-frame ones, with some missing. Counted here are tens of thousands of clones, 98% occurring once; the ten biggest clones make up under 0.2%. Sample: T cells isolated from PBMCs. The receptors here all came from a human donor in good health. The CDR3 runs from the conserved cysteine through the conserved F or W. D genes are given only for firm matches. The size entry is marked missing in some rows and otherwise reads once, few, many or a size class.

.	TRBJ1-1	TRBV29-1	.	CSVIRESNTEAFF	TGCAGCGTTATCCGGGAATCGAACACTGAAGCTTTCTTT
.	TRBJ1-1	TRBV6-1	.	CASEPMNTEAFF	TGTGCCAGCGAGCCCATGAACACTGAAGCTTTCTTT
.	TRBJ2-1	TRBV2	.	CASSVLQGSNEQFF	TGTGCCAGCAGTGTGTTACAGGGAAGCAATGAGCAGTTCTTC
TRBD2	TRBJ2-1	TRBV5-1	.	CASSLTSGSSYNEQFF	TGCGCCAGCAGCTTGACCAGCGGGAGCTCCTACAATGAGCAGTTCTTC
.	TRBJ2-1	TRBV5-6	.	CASSLTRYNEQFF	TGTGCCAGCAGCTTAACTAGGTACAATGAGCAGTTCTTC
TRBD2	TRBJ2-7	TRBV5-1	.	CASSWGTSGRYSDEQYF	TGCGCCAGCAGCTGGGGGACTAGCGGGAGGTACTCCGACGAGCAGTACTTC
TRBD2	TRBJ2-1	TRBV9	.	CASTRGFSGALNEQFF	TGTGCCAGCACCCGTGGTTTTAGCGGGGCGCTCAATGAGCAGTTCTTC
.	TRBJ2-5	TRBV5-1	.	CASSWGEVTREETQYF	TGCGCCAGCAGCTGGGGGGAAGTGACACGGGAAGAGACCCAGTACTTC
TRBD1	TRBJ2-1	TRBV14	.	CASMNGTGPGEQFF	TGTGCCAGCATGAATGGGACAGGGCCTGGTGAGCAGTTCTTC
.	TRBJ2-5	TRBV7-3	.	CASSRDGGQETQYF	TGTGCCAGCAGCCGAGATGGAGGCCAAGAGACCCAGTACTTC
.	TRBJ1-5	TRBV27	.	CASSLRGVVGGPQHF	TGTGCCAGCAGTTTACGGGGGGTGGTGGGAGGGCCCCAGCATTTT
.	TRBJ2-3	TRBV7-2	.	CASSLGLYTDTQYF	TGTGCCAGCAGCCTCGGACTCTACACAGATACGCAGTATTTT
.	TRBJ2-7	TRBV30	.	CAWHPPGGQVSYEQYF	TGTGCCTGGCATCCACCCGGGGGTCAAGTCTCCTACGAGCAGTACTTC
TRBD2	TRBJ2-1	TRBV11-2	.	CASSSQRDGSYNEQFF	TGTGCCAGCAGCTCCCAGCGGGACGGCTCCTACAATGAGCAGTTCTTC
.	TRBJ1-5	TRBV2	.	CASQGRAEQPQHF	TGTGCCAGCCAAGGCAGGGCGGAACAGCCCCAGCATTTT
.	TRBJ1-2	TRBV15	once	CATSPGGDYGYTF	TGTGCCACTTCTCCTGGAGGGGATTATGGCTACACCTTC
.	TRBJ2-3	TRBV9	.	CASSVEGTSTDTQYF	TGTGCCAGCAGCGTAGAGGGGACTAGCACAGATACGCAGTATTTT
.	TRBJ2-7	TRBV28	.	CASSPLPGIYEQYF	TGTGCCAGCAGTCCCCTCCCGGGTATCTACGAGCAGTACTTC
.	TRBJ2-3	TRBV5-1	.	CASSPSTDTQYF	TGCGCCAGCAGCCCTAGCACAGATACGCAGTATTTT
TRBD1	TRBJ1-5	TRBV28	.	CASSSYPDGTVKSNQPQHF	TGTGCCAGCAGTTCTTATCCGGACGGGACAGTTAAGAGCAATCAGCCCCAGCATTTT
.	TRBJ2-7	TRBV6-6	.	CASRAGFDEQYF	TGTGCCAGCAGGGCAGGGTTCGACGAGCAGTACTTC
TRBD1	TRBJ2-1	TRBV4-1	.	CASSQPMGRQGGYNEQFF	TGCGCCAGCAGCCAACCAATGGGGAGACAGGGGGGGTACAATGAGCAGTTCTTC
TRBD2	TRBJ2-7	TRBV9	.	CASSEGLAGYEQYF	TGTGCCAGCAGCGAAGGACTAGCGGGCTACGAGCAGTACTTC
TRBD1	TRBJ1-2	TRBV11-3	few	CASSLEGRQGNYGYTF	TGTGCCAGCAGCTTAGAGGGTCGACAGGGGAACTATGGCTACACCTTC
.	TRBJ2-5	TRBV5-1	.	CASSLYGPGEETQYF	TGCGCCAGCAGCTTGTATGGCCCCGGGGAGGAGACCCAGTACTTC
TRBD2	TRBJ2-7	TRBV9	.	CAIHSGSRTYEQYF	TGTGCCATCCACAGCGGGAGCCGTACCTACGAGCAGTACTTC
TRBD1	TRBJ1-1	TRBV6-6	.	CASSTDRVVPEAFF	TGTGCCAGCAGCACCGACAGGGTTGTGCCTGAAGCTTTCTTT
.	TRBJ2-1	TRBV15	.	CATRDRYNEQFF	TGTGCCACCCGAGATAGATACAATGAGCAGTTCTTC
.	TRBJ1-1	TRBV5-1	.	CASSEMTGLNTEAFF	TGCGCCAGCAGCGAAATGACAGGACTCAACACTGAAGCTTTCTTT
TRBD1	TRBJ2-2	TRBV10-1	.	CASSTGGVGTGELFF	TGCGCCAGCAGTACAGGGGGCGTAGGCACCGGGGAGCTGTTTTTT
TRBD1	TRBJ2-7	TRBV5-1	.	CASTPGDRAYEQYF	TGCGCCAGCACCCCCGGGGACAGGGCTTACGAGCAGTACTTC
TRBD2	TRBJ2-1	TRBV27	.	CASSTPTSGTYNEQFF	TGTGCCAGCAGTACACCGACTAGCGGCACCTACAATGAGCAGTTCTTC
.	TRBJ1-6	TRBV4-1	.	CASSQGEVSPVYNSPLHF	TGCGCCAGCAGCCAAGGGGAGGTATCTCCGGTCTATAATTCACCCCTCCACTTT
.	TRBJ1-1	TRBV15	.	CATSRQTGNTEAFF	TGTGCCACCAGCAGACAGACAGGGAACACTGAAGCTTTCTTT
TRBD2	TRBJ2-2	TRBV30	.	CAWSVGGLAGVWELFF	TGTGCCTGGAGTGTAGGGGGACTAGCGGGGGTTTGGGAGCTGTTTTTT
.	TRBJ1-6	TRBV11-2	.	CASSHDTFNSPLHF	TGTGCCAGCAGCCACGACACCTTTAATTCACCCCTCCACTTT
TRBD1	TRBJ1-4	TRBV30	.	CAWSVWKGAVEKLFF	TGTGCCTGGAGTGTATGGAAGGGGGCGGTTGAAAAACTGTTTTTT